This TCR beta chain was profiled in a study of cytomegalovirus exposure and HLA in healthy donors. Separate from the approximately 670-subject first cohort, the approximately 120-subject validation cohort was the one that the donors belonged to. Findings of the study overall: Per published reports, the classifier diagnosed cytomegalovirus status with high specificity and sensitivity.

About this clone itself: Antigen specificity is unknown.

The table came from immunoSEQ multiplex PCR; TCRdb's copy has only in-frame clones and leaves some out. The sample lists about 200,000 clones, around 87% occurring once. The CDR3 is 15 amino acids. The V end lost 3 bases, the J end lost 9 bases, and 21 bases lay between the germline ends. Germline CDR1 reads MNHEY; CDR2 reads SMNVEV (reference sequence). Material for sequencing was PBMCs. The source of this sequence is a woman aged 18-35 years in good health and CMV-seropositive. The chain is built from TRBV27 and TRBJ2-7, with D possibly TRBD1 on 5 matching bases. In DNA form, the CDR3 reads TGTGCCAGCAGTTTCGGTGGGGCCCGAGAGTCACTGCAGTACTTC. Translated: CASSFGGARESLQYF.